Reported below is one T cell receptor (beta chain). Profiling relied on immunoSEQ multiplex PCR, and the TCRdb table lists in-frame clones only, not all of them. The repertoire includes approximately 120,000 clones, about nine tenths of them detected once, and around 1.1% sits in the top ten. This entry is derived from a study of blood T cell repertoires in COVID-19. Germline CDR1 SGHTA, CDR2 FQGTGA. V was shortened by 5 bases and J by 5 bases, with 18 bases between the two germline ends. The CDR3 loop spans 16 amino acids. This receptor was obtained from a human donor in a cohort sampled during active COVID-19. The gene calls are TRBV7-3 and TRBJ2-2; D might be TRBD2 (5 bases). Sequenced: peripheral blood. The DNA of the CDR3 is TGTGCCAGCAGCCTTCTTCCCGAGGGTAGAACCGGGGAGCTGTTTTTT. Protein: CASSLLPEGRTGELFF.